These T cell receptor beta chains were read from a single sample in a study of blood T cells in healthy people across ages. From the 5' RACE reads, TCRdb called clonotypes with MiXCR, one entry per CDR3 protein. The data contain roughly 2 million distinct CDR3 sequences, roughly 50% of them singletons. Sequencing was performed on blood. These receptors were obtained from a woman between 40 and 55 years old in good health. Each CDR3 is given with its conserved first and last residue. Each record gives: D gene, V gene, clone size, J gene, CDR3 DNA, CDR3 protein. The D gene is left open where the match is weak. Only part of the rows carry a size: once, few, many, or a class if the clone is expanded.

d_call: TRBD1; v_call: TRBV7-2; clone_size: many; j_call: TRBJ2-7; cdr3_nt: TGTGCCAGCAGCCGGACAGGACCTACTTACGAGCAGTACTTC; cdr3_aa: CASSRTGPTYEQYF
d_call: -; v_call: TRBV7-2; clone_size: -; j_call: TRBJ1-1; cdr3_nt: TGTGCCAGCAGCACCCGAGGGACATGGAACACTGAAGCTTTCTTT; cdr3_aa: CASSTRGTWNTEAFF
d_call: TRBD1; v_call: TRBV24-1; clone_size: -; j_call: TRBJ1-4; cdr3_nt: TGTGCCACCAGTGATCCCGGAACCGGGACAGGGGTCGAAAAACTGTTTTTT; cdr3_aa: CATSDPGTGTGVEKLFF
d_call: -; v_call: TRBV29-1; clone_size: many; j_call: TRBJ2-7; cdr3_nt: TGCAGCGTTGAAGCCTCGGGGACCCCCTACGAGCAGTACTTC; cdr3_aa: CSVEASGTPYEQYF
d_call: -; v_call: TRBV7-9; clone_size: -; j_call: TRBJ1-2; cdr3_nt: TGTGCCAGCAGCTTAGTTGCGGTTGGGGGCTACACCTTC; cdr3_aa: CASSLVAVGGYTF
d_call: -; v_call: TRBV13; clone_size: many; j_call: TRBJ2-7; cdr3_nt: TGTGCCAGCAGTCGAGGGAGATCCTACGAGCAGTACTTC; cdr3_aa: CASSRGRSYEQYF
d_call: TRBD1; v_call: TRBV5-1; clone_size: -; j_call: TRBJ2-5; cdr3_nt: TGCGCCAGCAGCACGGGACAGGGATTTTTTGCCAGCAAGTTGGAGACCCAGTACTTC; cdr3_aa: CASSTGQGFFASKLETQYF
d_call: TRBD2; v_call: TRBV7-9; clone_size: -; j_call: TRBJ2-3; cdr3_nt: TGTGCCAGCAGCTTAGATCGGTTAGCGGGGGCTACCGCAGATACGCAGTATTTT; cdr3_aa: CASSLDRLAGATADTQYF
d_call: TRBD1; v_call: TRBV7-2; clone_size: -; j_call: TRBJ2-7; cdr3_nt: TGTGCCAGCAGCTTAGAAAGGAAATGGACAGGGGACTTTTACTACGAGCAGTACTTC; cdr3_aa: CASSLERKWTGDFYYEQYF
d_call: -; v_call: TRBV28; clone_size: few; j_call: TRBJ2-5; cdr3_nt: TGTGCCAGCAGTTTTGCCCCGCGGGCCCAGTACTTC; cdr3_aa: CASSFAPRAQYF
d_call: -; v_call: TRBV2; clone_size: few; j_call: TRBJ1-5; cdr3_nt: TGTGCCAGCAGGTTCACGCGAACCAATCAGCCCCAGCATTTT; cdr3_aa: CASRFTRTNQPQHF
d_call: -; v_call: TRBV28; clone_size: -; j_call: TRBJ1-5; cdr3_nt: TGTGCCAGCAGTTTGATCCCCGCCAATAGCAATCAGCCCCAGCATTTT; cdr3_aa: CASSLIPANSNQPQHF
d_call: -; v_call: TRBV15; clone_size: -; j_call: TRBJ1-2; cdr3_nt: TGTGCCACCAGCAGGAGGCTACGAGATGGCTACACCTTC; cdr3_aa: CATSRRLRDGYTF
d_call: TRBD2; v_call: TRBV4-2; clone_size: -; j_call: TRBJ2-7; cdr3_nt: TGTGCCAGCAGCCAAGCTGGCGGACTAGTCTCCTACGAGCAGTACTTC; cdr3_aa: CASSQAGGLVSYEQYF
d_call: -; v_call: TRBV20-1; clone_size: -; j_call: TRBJ1-2; cdr3_nt: TGCAGTGCTAGTAGCCGAGAAGGTGGCTACACCTTC; cdr3_aa: CSASSREGGYTF
d_call: -; v_call: TRBV15; clone_size: many; j_call: TRBJ2-5; cdr3_nt: TGTGCCACCAGCATTGGACAGAACCAAGAGACCCAGTACTTC; cdr3_aa: CATSIGQNQETQYF
d_call: TRBD1; v_call: TRBV20-1; clone_size: -; j_call: TRBJ2-7; cdr3_nt: TGCAGTGCTACCGGGACAGGGAAAGGTGGCGAGCAGTACTTC; cdr3_aa: CSATGTGKGGEQYF
d_call: -; v_call: TRBV9; clone_size: few; j_call: TRBJ2-1; cdr3_nt: TGTGCCAGCAGCGTAGTTAGCGGCGGTGAGCAGTTCTTC; cdr3_aa: CASSVVSGGEQFF
d_call: TRBD2; v_call: TRBV13; clone_size: -; j_call: TRBJ2-1; cdr3_nt: TGTGCCAGCAGCTTAATGCTGCGGGGGGATTACAATGAGCAGTTCTTC; cdr3_aa: CASSLMLRGDYNEQFF